This T cell receptor (beta chain) was identified during a study of radiotherapy plus CTLA-4 blockade in lung cancer. Those with chemo-refractory metastatic non-small-cell lung cancer were treated with focal radiation combined with CTLA-4 blockade using ipilimumab. The CDR3 runs to 14 residues. V was shortened by 4 bases and J by 1 base, with 11 bases between the two germline ends. The germline V gene encodes CDR1 SGHTA and CDR2 FQGNSA. Concerning this clone itself: As yet, its antigen is unknown.

Overall study results and limits: Early clone dynamics of blood T cells, plus interferon-beta, reportedly predicted response best. Clones of tumor-derived TCRs expanded in blood after radiotherapy plus ipilimumab.

Repertoires were generated with immunoSEQ multiplex PCR, while TCRdb's copy carries only in-frame clones and drops some. The data show 60,000 to 75,000 clones, roughly three quarters seen once. The chain employs TRBV7-2 and TRBJ2-7; D may be TRBD2 (6 bases). The source of this sequence is a human donor with non-small cell lung cancer whose response to radiotherapy plus ipilimumab could not be evaluated. Some clones in this sample may be carry-over from other donors' samples. The sample consisted of peripheral blood, taken from a patient treated with radiotherapy plus ipilimumab. CDR3: CASSSVGGSYEQYF. The CDR3 nucleotides read TGTGCCAGCAGCTCGGTAGGAGGGTCCTACGAGCAGTACTTC.